The clone carrying this T cell receptor (beta chain) occurred many times. The antigen is undetermined. Per the original data handling: The study built a papillary thyroid cancer distant-metastasis classifier from CDR3 differences across clinicopathological groups. MiXCR re-clonotyped the PCR reads for TCRdb. TCRdb's processing, not the authors', yielded these V and J calls. The data contain more than 8,500 clones, 11% of them seen just once; the ten biggest clones take up less than 10%. Thyroid surgery was performed in patients who had received no treatment beforehand. Deletions cut 1 base from V and 4 bases from J, with 4 bases between. The CDR3 contains 12 residues. Germline CDR1 DFQATT, CDR2 SNEGSKA (reference sequence). This sample was taken from a study of metastatic and nonmetastatic thyroid tumors. Across the study: Samples came from malignant and benign thyroid patients, and repertoires were compared across blood and tumor or nodule tissue.

Study results and caveats: When malignant thyroid tumors were compared with benign nodules, TCR beta diversity was reportedly significantly higher in the malignant tumors. This held in both blood and tumor samples.

The TCR comes from a female donor with papillary thyroid cancer or a benign thyroid nodule (not recorded which). Some clones in this sample may be carry-over from other donors' samples. The rearrangement uses TRBV20-1 and TRBJ1-4; D call uncertain. Material: tumor tissue. The CDR3 is CSARGINEKLFF. As DNA, the CDR3 is TGCAGTGCTAGAGGGATTAATGAAAAACTGTTTTTT.